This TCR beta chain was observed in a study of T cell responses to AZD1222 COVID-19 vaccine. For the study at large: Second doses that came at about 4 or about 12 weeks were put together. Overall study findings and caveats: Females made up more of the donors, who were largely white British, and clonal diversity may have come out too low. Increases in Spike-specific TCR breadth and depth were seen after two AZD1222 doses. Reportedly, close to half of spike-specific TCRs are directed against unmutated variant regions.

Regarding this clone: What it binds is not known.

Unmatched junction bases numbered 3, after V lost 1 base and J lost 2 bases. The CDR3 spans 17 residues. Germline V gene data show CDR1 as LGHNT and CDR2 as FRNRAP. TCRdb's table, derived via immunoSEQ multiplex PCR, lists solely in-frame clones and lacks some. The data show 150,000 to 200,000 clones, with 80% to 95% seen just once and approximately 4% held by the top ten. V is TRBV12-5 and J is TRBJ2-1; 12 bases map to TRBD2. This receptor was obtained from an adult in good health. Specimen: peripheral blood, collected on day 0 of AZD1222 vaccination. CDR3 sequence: CASGLARTSGAYNEQFF. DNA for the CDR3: TGTGCTAGTGGTTTGGCCCGGACTAGCGGGGCCTACAATGAGCAGTTCTTC. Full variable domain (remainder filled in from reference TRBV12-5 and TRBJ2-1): DARVTQTPRHKVTEMGQEVTMRCQPILGHNTVFWYRQTMMQGLELLAYFRNRAPLDDSGMPKDRFSAEMPDATLATLKIQPSEPRDSAVYFCASGLARTSGAYNEQFFGPGTRLTVL.